The 14 T cell receptor beta chains listed next were all sequenced from one sample in a study of T cell clones after liver transplantation (dated by TCRdb to between 2018 and 2021). Library construction relied on the immunoSEQ multiplex PCR assay. TCRdb obtained this table from immuneACCESS and retained in-frame rearrangements with V and J assigned. These tables miss some clones; where compared with another copy, unresolved V genes account for less than half of the shortfall, and the remainder is unexplained. This sample has some 15,000 clones in its table, and more than 65% of those were observed once. The ten top clones hold 28% of the sample. Material: CD8+ T cells from blood, obtained approximately 4 years after liver transplant. These receptors came from a human patient who received a liver transplant. The graft donor may be the source of some T cells after a transplant.

The J gene is TRBJ2-2, the V gene TRBV19, with TRBD1 matching over 9 bases. In germline, CDR1 is LNHDA, CDR2 SQIVND (reference sequence). The CDR3 covers 12 residues. V trimming: 10 bases; J trimming: 8 bases; junction bases outside the gene matches: 5. This chain's CDR3 is CATGQGIGELFF. CDR3 sequence (DNA): TGTGCCACGGGACAGGGTATAGGGGAGCTGTTTTTT. Combining the CDR3 with reference TRBV19 and TRBJ2-2 gives the whole variable domain DGGITQSPKYLFRKEGQNVTLSCEQNLNHDAMYWYRQDPGQGLRLIYYSQIVNDFQKGDIAEGYSVSREKKESFPLTVTSAQKNPTAFYLCATGQGIGELFFGEGSRLTVL.

Note on this clone: The sample has other DNA sequences that encode this CDR3 too. The chain is built from TRBV18 and TRBJ2-7; 8 bases map to TRBD1. The CDR3 is 19 amino acids. Germline loops: CDR1 KGHSH, CDR2 LQKENI. The ends lost 5 bases at V and 0 bases at J; junction bases unmatched: 18. The DNA for the CDR3 is TGTGCCAGCTCAGCAGGACAGGGTCGGGGTTGGGGGAGCTCCTACGAGCAGTACTTC. It encodes CASSAGQGRGWGSSYEQYF.

The rearrangement joins TRBV28 to TRBJ2-1; TRBD1 matches at 8 bases. Germline CDR1 reads MDHEN; CDR2 reads SYDVKM. Unmatched junction bases numbered 11, after V lost 3 bases and J lost 4 bases. The CDR3 length is 17 residues. The DNA for the CDR3 is TGTGCCAGCAGTTTCCTTACCCCGGACAGGGATTACAATGAGCAGTTCTTC. Translation: CASSFLTPDRDYNEQFF.

This rearrangement joins TRBV9 to TRBJ2-7; 13 bases match TRBD2. This CDR3 comprises 16 residues. Germline lookup yields CDR1 SGDLS and CDR2 YYNGEE. V was clipped by 5 bases and J by 1 base; unmatched bases: 6. The CDR3, as DNA: TGTGCCAGCAGTCCGACTAGCGGGGGGACGTCCTACGAGCAGTACTTC. It specifies CASSPTSGGTSYEQYF.

The J gene is TRBJ2-5, the V gene TRBV10-2; 9 bases fit TRBD2. Germline assignment: CDR1 WSHSY and CDR2 SAAADI. Germline trimming cut 0 bases from V and 7 bases from J; bases unmatched to any gene: 9. CDR3 size: 16 residues. The CDR3, as DNA: TGCGCCAGCAGTGAGTCGAATAGCGGGGGCCATCCGACCCAGTACTTC. It encodes CASSESNSGGHPTQYF.

V is TRBV19 and J is TRBJ2-3; 7 bases map to TRBD2. With 5 bases clipped from V and 0 bases from J, the junction kept 14 bases outside the gene matches. Germline V gene data show CDR1 as LNHDA and CDR2 as SQIVND (reference sequence). There are 18 residues in the CDR3. The CDR3 DNA reads as TGTGCCAGTAGTCCGACTAGCTCGACCCCGGATAGCACAGATACGCAGTATTTT. This codes for CASSPTSSTPDSTDTQYF.

The chain employs TRBV14 and TRBJ1-6; D gene unclear. Germline-derived CDR1 and CDR2 are SGHDN and FVKESK. There are 16 residues in the CDR3. V was shortened by 4 bases and J by 6 bases, with 16 bases between the two germline ends. DNA for the CDR3: TGTGCCAGCAGCCCTAATATGGCTGGGTTTAATTCACCCCTCCACTTT. As protein: CASSPNMAGFNSPLHF.

V and J are TRBV6-1 and TRBJ2-3, with TRBD2 identical over 7 bases. Trimming took 3 bases from V and 4 from J; bases not matched to a gene: 4. CDR1 and CDR2 (germline): MNHNS, SASEGT. There are 14 residues in the CDR3. The CDR3 region is CASSEGEGPDTQYF. The DNA for the CDR3 is TGTGCCAGCAGTGAGGGGGAGGGGCCAGATACGCAGTATTTT.

V is TRBV18 and J is TRBJ2-7; 9 bases align to TRBD2. V was pared by 6 bases and J by 2 bases, with 11 bases of the junction left unmatched. Looked up from germline, CDR1 is KGHSH and CDR2 is LQKENI. This CDR3 has 16 residues. CDR3 sequence (DNA): TGTGCCAGCTCGCCAATTAGCGGGGGCCGTCCCTACGAGCAGTACTTC. Translation gives CASSPISGGRPYEQYF.

This clone occurred a few times. The V gene is TRBV7-2, the J gene TRBJ1-6; 7 bases map to TRBD1. CDR1 and CDR2 from the germline V gene are SGHTA and FQGNSA. There are 15 residues in the CDR3. With 3 bases clipped from V and 5 bases from J, the junction kept 4 bases outside the gene matches. CDR3 nucleotide sequence: TGTGCCAGCAGCTTTGGGACAGAGAATAATTCACCCCTCCACTTT. Translating it yields CASSFGTENNSPLHF.

The CDR3 is CASSVGWDRGRDEQYF. In DNA, the CDR3 is TGTGCCAGCAGCGTAGGATGGGACAGGGGGCGGGACGAGCAGTACTTC. J is TRBJ2-7 and V is TRBV9; TRBD1 agrees at 12 bases. V gave up 0 bases and J gave up 5 bases; unmatched junction bases: 6. CDR1 is SGDLS, CDR2 YYNGEE, per germline. CDR3 length: 16 amino acids.

This chain connects TRBV19 to TRBJ1-4; D remains unclear. The germline V and J ends were trimmed by 3 bases and 6 bases, with 11 bases remaining between them. The germline V gene encodes CDR1 LNHDA and CDR2 SQIVND (reference sequence). The CDR3 spans 14 residues. The CDR3 region is CASSINLFDEKLFF. The CDR3 DNA reads as TGTGCCAGTAGTATTAATCTTTTTGATGAAAAACTGTTTTTT.

The V call is TRBV6-5, the J call TRBJ1-5; TRBD1 is a possible D gene (6 bases). The CDR3 has 14 residues. Trimming stripped 0 bases from V and 8 bases from J, with 11 bases between. Germline-derived CDR1 and CDR2 are MNHEY and SVGAGI. This CDR3 reads CASSYSRGSEPQHF. The CDR3 DNA sequence: TGTGCCAGCAGTTACTCGAGGGGGAGCGAGCCCCAGCATTTT.

The chain has TRBV28 and TRBJ2-7; a possible D gene is TRBD1 (6 bases). The CDR3 spans 13 residues. The germline gives CDR1 MDHEN, CDR2 SYDVKM. V lost 3 bases and J 4 bases, leaving 10 bases between the germline ends. CDR3 nucleotides: TGTGCCAGCAGTTTGGACAGTGTATACGAGCAGTACTTC. It translates to CASSLDSVYEQYF.